This T cell receptor beta chain derives from a study of blood T cells in healthy people across ages (dated by TCRdb to about 2015). For the wider study: Template switching captured roughly one uniquely barcoded TCR beta cDNA molecule per two T cells in model experiments. Age-related changes in TCR beta repertoire diversity were measured in the study by deep sequencing normalized with unique cDNA molecular identifiers. Four age groups were formed from the donors: young (average about 17 years), middle-aged (just under 40), aged (62) and long-lived (around 80). To avoid experimental bias, donors of different ages were distributed randomly across sequencing lanes. The study analyzed two additional independent replicas of 1 million unique cDNA reads from the same blood draw for two donors, one aged 18 to 29 and one aged 80 or older.

The library came from 5' RACE. Sequencing was carried out with an Illumina HiSeq 2500. A second PCR of about 6 to 11 cycles was performed with a sample-barcoded 5' primer and a J-beta primer mix. A template-switch 5' adaptor carrying 12 random nucleotides introduced a unique molecular identifier onto each TCR beta cDNA molecule. Each sample yielded at least 2.5 million CDR3-containing paired-end reads. First-strand cDNA synthesis was performed from all RNA using the Mint cDNA synthesis kit, with priming by a TRBC-specific oligonucleotide. All cDNA was treated with uracil-DNA glycosylase and then went through a first 18-cycle PCR with the universal primers M1SS and BC2_uni_R. As for the original processing: Normalization of each sample was performed by random selection of 1 million high-quality reads, each carrying a distinct molecular identifier. Reads sharing molecular identifiers were discarded rather than binned into consensus sequences. MiTCR, with a Q25 quality threshold and the strictest error-elimination algorithm, was used for CDR3 identification, clonotype clustering and error correction. A nonparametric unseen species model using Euler transformation provided a lower-bound estimate of total TCR beta diversity. TCRdb ran its own pipeline on the public reads, namely fastp trimming at Q25 and MiXCR clone calling, and kept in-frame beta chains. CDR3 protein duplicates are merged, each entry listing the most common genes and DNA. In this record, the V and J calls reflect TCRdb's handling and not the investigators' own analysis. The sample yields about 1,000,000 distinct CDR3 sequences; under 45% were counted once. Jointly, the top ten make up 15% to 20% of the sample.

Study-level results and caveats: Compared with the aged group, more naive CD4+ T cells, fewer expanded clones and increased TCR diversity were shown by the long-lived group, suggesting age selection. As age increased, observed TCR beta diversity per million T cells dropped in a roughly linear way, and a significant reduction was already evident by age around 41. Observed TCR beta diversity correlated strongly with the percentage of naive T cells measured by flow cytometry. Bulk unsorted PBMC profiling prevented conclusive comparison of naive and antigen-experienced compartments. The CMV infection status of donors was not known, potentially confounding age-related changes in expanded clonotypes. Estimates of total diversity based on one million sequenced T cells were regarded as lower bounds and as underestimates.

The V end gives up 4 bases and the J end 10 bases, leaving 11 bases in the junction not matched to a gene. Taken from the germline V gene, the CDR1 and CDR2 loops are SGDLS and YYNGEE. The CDR3 runs 14 residues from the cysteine to the phenylalanine. The CDR3 DNA has 42 bases and is translated from base 1. The donors were 40 or so Caucasian individuals from Russia, aged roughly 6 to 100 years, who were systemically healthy. Each donor gave 8 to 10 milliliters of peripheral blood, collected into EDTA-treated Vacutainer tubes. Ficoll-Paque density-gradient centrifugation was used to isolate PBMCs, with at least 7 million per sample. Total RNA was extracted from PBMCs with Trizol reagent, with at least 5.5 micrograms obtained per sample. The percentages of naive CD45RAhigh/CD27high T cells were determined by flow cytometry on a PBMC aliquot from every donor. About this clonotype: Its antigen is currently not known. The input lacks base qualities; no much larger clone sits a single base away.

The source is a woman aged 55-70 years in good health. Sequencing was performed on blood. The sequence links TRBV9 to TRBJ2-1, with 7 central nucleotides matching TRBD2. CDR3 region: CASSPRLANPEQFF. The DNA sequence is TGTGCCAGCAGCCCGAGACTAGCCAACCCCGAGCAGTTCTTC.